This record concerns one T cell receptor (beta chain) sequence. No cognate antigen has been identified for it. No much larger clone is present one base from it, and per-base qualities are unavailable. Trimming removed 2 bases from V and 1 base from J; the gene matches leave 3 bases unexplained. CDR1 LGHNA and CDR2 YSLEER are derived from the germline V gene. Including cysteine and phenylalanine, the CDR3 has 15 amino acids. The DNA shown is the 45-base CDR3, in frame from base 1. RNA was extracted using the RNeasy kit, and roughly 0.45 to 1 microgram was reverse transcribed with random hexamers. TCR beta CDR3 regions were amplified with the immunoSEQ multiplex PCR assay covering 54 Vbeta and 13 Jbeta segments. PCR amplification bias was corrected using a synthetic template baseline for primer optimization and computational correction. The authors processed their data as follows. Reads were annotated to V, D and J genes per IMGT and analyzed with immunoSEQ Analyzer, keeping only productive sequences. To calculate clonality, Shannon entropy was normalized by log2 of the number of productive unique sequences and then subtracted from one. Public and private clones were assessed among the 100 most prevalent clones of each patient and control. Susac-specific clones were defined as absent from healthy and MS cohorts, about 1,000 published viral clones and other ImmuneACCESS disease sequences. The public reads were reprocessed in TCRdb via fastp at Q25 and MiXCR, keeping in-frame beta chains. Duplicate CDR3 protein sequences are folded into a single record with the most common DNA and genes. The V and J calls and clone size come from TCRdb's table, not from the authors' own analysis. Present in this sample are around 150,000 distinct CDR3 sequences, over 85% of which were seen just once. About 0.25% of the sample belongs to the ten largest clones.

This sample is part of a study of CD8 T cells in Susac syndrome (dated by TCRdb to between 2018 and 2020). For context, the study as a whole: The study used repertoire sequencing to test whether antigen drove CD8+ T cell activation and differentiation in Susac syndrome. The clonality of the CD8+ T cell repertoire was compared across about a dozen healthy donors, some 14 Susac syndrome patients and under 18 multiple sclerosis patients. Beyond this particular receptor, the publication reports: The study acknowledged that relatively few individuals were included in the TCR sequencing and HLA analysis.

Peripheral blood CD8+ and CD4+ T cells from healthy donors, Susac syndrome patients and multiple sclerosis patients were profiled using high-throughput TCR beta sequencing. Healthy donors were included as age- and sex-matched controls. Bulk CD8+ and CD4+ T cells were purified by magnetic negative isolation, while CD8+ TEMRA cells were enriched using FACS. Blood was collected in EDTA tubes and processed within 24 hours, with PBMCs isolated through density gradient centrifugation. PBMCs intended for TCR sequencing were frozen in liquid nitrogen and were later thawed in a 37 degrees C water bath. A purity of at least 90% was achieved for sorted or isolated CD4+, CD8+ and CD8+ TEMRA cells.

The chain is made from TRBV4-3 and TRBJ2-3; TRBD1 agrees with 7 junctional bases. Specimen: CD8+ T cells from PBMCs. The origin of this receptor is a human donor in good health. The bases read TGCGCCAGCAGCCAAACAGGGGACGGCACAGATACGCAGTATTTT. This translates into CASSQTGDGTDTQYF.